This TCR beta chain derives from a study of vaccination and CD4 T cells after COVID-19. Background on the study: Typically, post-vaccine samples were obtained a median 72 days after dose two, within a range of 14 to 241. Overlapping SARS-CoV-2, HCoV-NL63, HCoV-OC43 and HCoV-229E spike peptides were used to stimulate cells. Study results and caveats: This study had few convalescent patients and no early post-infection samples.

Trimming stripped 5 bases from V and 0 bases from J, with 14 bases between. Germline V CDR1 and CDR2: DFQATT, SNEGSKA (reference sequence). This CDR3 spans 15 amino acids. Cultured CD4+ T cells had their DNA profiled by the Oncomine TCR Beta short-read assay. TCRdb passed the PCR reads through MiXCR, listing each CDR3 protein once. In the table there are around 16,000 distinct CDR3 sequences, approximately 73% of which are singletons. About this clonotype: No antigen is known for it.

Treatment noted: roughly 11-day PBMC culture with coronavirus spike peptide pools or control peptides (ViraFEST assay). Before Alpha, Beta and Delta appeared in the US, convalescents tested positive (March–late 2020). The clonotype comes from a human donor who had recovered from COVID-19. The sample taken for sequencing was CD4+ T cells from blood, cultured in vitro. The chain links TRBV20-1 to TRBJ1-5, with a possible D match to TRBD1 (6 bases). The CDR3, as DNA: TGCAGTGCTGTGGACAGTAAATATAGCAATCAGCCCCAGCATTTT. The encoded protein is CSAVDSKYSNQPQHF.